The source of this T cell receptor (beta chain) is a study of blood T cell repertoires in COVID-19. Study background: From T cells, B-cell-depleted T cells, or PBMCs came the material, which was cDNA or gDNA.

Profiled with immunoSEQ multiplex PCR; TCRdb holds only in-frame clones, not every one. The sample yields 180,000 or so clones, roughly 87% seen once. The sequencing sample was made of PBMCs or T cells enriched from blood (not recorded which). This TCR came from a human donor with acute COVID-19. The donor label of this sample is uncertain.

The CDR3 DNA reads as TGTGCCAGCAGTTACGGGGGGACAGGGTTGAAAGAGACCCAGTACTTC. Translating it yields CASSYGGTGLKETQYF. The J gene is TRBJ2-5, the V gene TRBV6-5; 9 bases fit TRBD1. This CDR3 contains 16 residues. Germline lookup yields CDR1 MNHEY and CDR2 SVGAGI. V shed 2 bases and J 3 bases; nucleotides not matched to a gene: 7.